This T cell receptor beta chain was obtained from a study of cytomegalovirus exposure and HLA in healthy donors. The PCR employed 60 Vbeta primers together with 13 Jbeta primers. The data were produced by immunoSEQ multiplex PCR, yet TCRdb's version contains in-frame clones alone and is incomplete. The sample has 95,000 to 100,000 clones; 76% are singletons. The V and J ends lost 1 base and 4 bases, in that order; junction bases with no gene match: 7. This CDR3 is 15 amino acids long. Per the germline V gene, CDR1 is SGHDT and CDR2 is YYEEEE. The specimen was PBMCs. This sequence was found in a man aged 35 to 55 in good health and CMV-seronegative. The chain employs TRBV5-6 and TRBJ2-5; TRBD1 matches at 7 bases. The CDR3 sequence is CASSLRQGYLETQYF. The DNA for the CDR3 is TGTGCCAGCAGCTTGAGACAGGGCTATCTAGAGACCCAGTACTTC.